The 5 T cell receptor beta chains reported below all come from one sample, sequenced in a study of blood T cell repertoires in COVID-19. This table comes from immunoSEQ multiplex PCR, and its TCRdb copy is limited to in-frame clones, with some not included. Counted here are 40,000 to 50,000 clones, 70% to 90% occurring once; the ten biggest clones make up 15% to 17%. The sample taken for sequencing was peripheral blood. The receptors derive from a human donor in a cohort sampled during active COVID-19. The donor label of this sample is uncertain.

This sequence joins TRBV4-3 and TRBJ2-7, with 7 bases that match TRBD1. Germline V gene data show CDR1 as LGHNA and CDR2 as YSLEER. V lost 5 bases and J lost 3; bases outside the gene matches: 7. The CDR3 consists of 14 residues. The CDR3 sequence is CASSTGTEFYEQYF. For the CDR3, the DNA is TGCGCCAGCAGCACCGGGACAGAATTCTACGAGCAGTACTTC.

This clone was counted many times. The chain is built from TRBV5-6 and TRBJ2-7; D gene ambiguous. The germline gives CDR1 SGHDT, CDR2 YYEEEE. The CDR3 totals 15 residues. V lost 0 bases and J lost 4, with 14 bases in between. CDR3 nucleotides: TGTGCCAGCAGCTTGGGTCCCGAGTTGATATACGAGCAGTACTTC. It codes for CASSLGPELIYEQYF. The whole variable domain, remainder taken from reference TRBV5-6 and TRBJ2-7, is DAGVTQSPTHLIKTRGQQVTLRCSPKSGHDTVSWYQQALGQGPQFIFQYYEEEERQRGNFPDRFSGHQFPNYSSELNVNALLLGDSALYLCASSLGPELIYEQYFGPGTRLTVT.

The CDR3: CASSYRDKGVYEQYF. The CDR3 DNA sequence: TGTGCCAGCAGTTACCGGGACAAGGGGGTCTACGAGCAGTACTTC. V gene TRBV6-5 combines with J gene TRBJ2-7; maybe TRBD1 (6 bases). V was pared by 2 bases and J by 3 bases, with 14 bases between. Per germline, CDR1 MNHEY and CDR2 SVGAGI. CDR3 length: 15 residues.

The gene calls are TRBV19 and TRBJ1-3; 10 nucleotides line up with TRBD1. Germline lookup yields CDR1 LNHDA and CDR2 SQIVND (reference sequence). J gave up 2 bases and V 5 bases, and 3 bases lay outside the gene matches. The length of the CDR3 is 15 residues. The DNA for the CDR3 is TGTGCCAGTAGTCCCGACAGGGGGCCTGGAAACACCATATATTTT. Translated, it gives CASSPDRGPGNTIYF.

V is TRBV18 and J is TRBJ1-2; D gene uncertain. This CDR3 comprises 14 residues. Germline V gene lookup returns CDR1 KGHSH and CDR2 LQKENI. V was cut by 6 bases and J by 0 bases, with 11 bases left in between. The CDR3 sequence is CASSPGGANYGYTF. The DNA of the CDR3 is TGTGCCAGCTCTCCCGGCGGGGCTAACTATGGCTACACCTTC.